Below are 25 T cell receptor beta chains sequenced from a single sample in a study of blood T cell repertoires in COVID-19. Clones were sequenced by immunoSEQ multiplex PCR, and TCRdb holds only the in-frame ones, with some missing. Seen here are approximately 190,000 clones, around four fifths observed once, and the top ten hold approximately 14%. Material: peripheral blood. These receptors all come from a man younger than 40 with active or convalescent COVID-19.

CDR3 DNA: TGTGCCATCAGTGAGTCGCTAGCGGGAGAGAACAATGAGCAGTTCTTC. It codes for CAISESLAGENNEQFF. This chain connects TRBV10-3 to TRBJ2-1; 10 bases align to TRBD2. The V segment lost 0 bases and the J segment 5 bases; nucleotides outside the gene matches: 4. Germline CDR1 and CDR2: ENHRY and SYGVKD. The CDR3 length is 16 residues.

This clone appeared once. This chain connects TRBV29-1 to TRBJ2-7; D is uncertain. The germline V gene has CDR1 SQVTM and CDR2 ANQGSEA. This CDR3 contains 12 residues. V lost 5 bases to trimming and J lost 3 bases, with 11 bases between them. CDR3 sequence reads: CSVLNSLYEQYF. The DNA of the CDR3 is TGCAGCGTTCTAAACTCCCTCTACGAGCAGTACTTC.

The rearrangement links TRBV7-2 to TRBJ2-5; 8 bases fit TRBD2. Losses at the gene ends were 5 bases for V and 2 bases for J; bases not matched to a gene: 4. The CDR3 runs to 14 residues. CDR1 is SGHTA and CDR2 is FQGNSA in the germline V gene. The CDR3 region has the DNA TGTGCCAGCAGCCTCCAGCGGGGGCAAGAGACCCAGTACTTC. It translates to CASSLQRGQETQYF.

This clone has a single count. The V gene is TRBV5-6, the J gene TRBJ2-6; 10 positions match TRBD1. Germline lookup yields CDR1 SGHDT and CDR2 YYEEEE. This CDR3 region has 17 residues. With V trimmed by 2 bases and J by 4 bases, 6 bases remained unmatched. CDR3 in DNA: TGTGCCAGCAGCTTTGGGACAGGGGTTGGCGGGGCCAACGTCCTGACTTTC. Its protein product is CASSFGTGVGGANVLTF.

This clone was picked up one time. The chain carries TRBV2 and TRBJ2-7; a possible D gene is TRBD1 (6 bases). This CDR3 is built from 16 residues. The germline V gene has CDR1 SNHLY and CDR2 FYNNEI. Between the trimmed V and J ends, which lost 4 bases and 0 bases, there was a span of 16 bases. CDR3 region: CASSGGQGRGSYEQYF. The CDR3 DNA reads as TGTGCCAGCAGTGGGGGGCAGGGACGAGGCTCCTACGAGCAGTACTTC.

This clone came up once. The chain recombines TRBV4-1 with TRBJ2-5, with 8 positions matching TRBD1. The V and J ends lost 4 bases and 5 bases, in that order; junction bases with no gene match: 9. This CDR3 has 15 residues. Germline CDR1 MGHRA, CDR2 YSYEKL. The CDR3 region is CASSPRQGRGETQYF. CDR3 sequence (DNA): TGCGCCAGCAGCCCCAGACAGGGGCGGGGTGAGACCCAGTACTTC.

The V gene is TRBV9, the J gene TRBJ2-1; 11 nucleotides match TRBD2. This CDR3 has 15 residues. In germline, CDR1 is SGDLS, CDR2 YYNGEE. With 0 bases clipped from V and 8 bases from J, the junction kept 4 bases outside the gene matches. The CDR3 loop reads CASSVDLAGGDEQFF. The CDR3 region has the DNA TGTGCCAGCAGCGTAGACCTAGCGGGGGGTGATGAGCAGTTCTTC.

This chain connects TRBV5-1 to TRBJ2-3, with 8 bases fitting TRBD2. Trimming at V came to 1 base and at J to 2 bases, leaving 3 bases not matched to a gene. The CDR3 is 15 residues long. From germline, CDR1 is SGHRS and CDR2 YFSETQ. In DNA form, the CDR3 reads TGCGCCAGCAGCTTGTTTAGCGGGAACACAGATACGCAGTATTTT. Translating gives CASSLFSGNTDTQYF.

CDR3: CASSAQGGQGNSPLHF. The CDR3, as DNA: TGCGCCAGCAGCGCCCAGGGGGGACAGGGGAATTCACCCCTCCACTTT. The chain combines TRBV5-1 with TRBJ1-6; 10 bases line up with TRBD1. J was trimmed by 7 bases and V by 4 bases; bases with no gene match: 8. CDR1 is SGHRS and CDR2 is YFSETQ in the germline V gene. The CDR3 consists of 16 residues.

J is TRBJ1-1 and V is TRBV10-2; tentatively, D is TRBD1 (6 bases). The CDR3 loop spans 12 amino acids. V was trimmed by 6 bases and J by 6 bases, leaving 11 bases between them. Per germline, CDR1 WSHSY and CDR2 SAAADI. The CDR3: CASSLQGAEAFF. CDR3 DNA: TGCGCCAGCAGCCTACAGGGCGCTGAAGCTTTCTTT.

The rearrangement uses TRBV2 and TRBJ2-5; 7 bases match TRBD1. J gave up 5 bases and V 4 bases, and 7 bases lay outside the gene matches. Germline V gene lookup returns CDR1 SNHLY and CDR2 FYNNEI. This CDR3 region has 14 residues. The CDR3 DNA is TGTGCCAGCAGTGGGGGACAGTGGCGGGAGACCCAGTACTTC. Its protein product is CASSGGQWRETQYF.

This clone showed up just once. The genes are TRBV19 and TRBJ2-1, with D possibly being TRBD1 (5 bases). V lost 0 bases to trimming and J lost 2 bases, with 23 bases between them. Germline V CDR1 and CDR2: LNHDA, SQIVND (reference sequence). This CDR3 has 20 residues. In DNA form, the CDR3 reads TGTGCCAGTAGTATAGATCGTCCGGACACGCTCAAGGGGACCTACAATGAGCAGTTCTTC. Its translation: CASSIDRPDTLKGTYNEQFF.

The V call is TRBV7-2, the J call TRBJ2-2; 8 bases fit TRBD1. This CDR3 contains 13 residues. Germline V gene data show CDR1 as SGHTA and CDR2 as FQGNSA. Trimming at V came to 5 bases and at J to 6 bases, leaving 2 bases not matched to a gene. The CDR3 nucleotides read TGTGCCAGCAGCCAGACAGGGGCCGGGGAGCTGTTTTTT. Its protein product is CASSQTGAGELFF.

This chain links TRBV5-6 with TRBJ1-3; 7 bases line up with TRBD1. The V segment lost 2 bases and the J segment 2 bases; nucleotides outside the gene matches: 7. CDR1 is SGHDT and CDR2 is YYEEEE in the germline V gene. The CDR3 is made up of 16 amino acids. CDR3 amino acids: CASSFARGLAGNTIYF. CDR3 nucleotide sequence: TGTGCCAGCAGCTTCGCTAGGGGGCTTGCTGGAAACACCATATATTTT.

The chain has TRBV4-3 and TRBJ1-1; TRBD1 aligns across 7 bases. The germline V gene encodes CDR1 LGHNA and CDR2 YSLEER. After removal of 0 bases from V and 4 bases from J, the junction contained 5 bases not matched to a gene. The CDR3 contains 15 residues. The CDR3 sequence is CASSQEGGAGTEAFF. The DNA for the CDR3 is TGCGCCAGCAGCCAAGAAGGGGGCGCGGGCACTGAAGCTTTCTTT.

This chain links TRBV5-1 with TRBJ2-3; TRBD1 matches at 7 bases. Germline trimming cut 0 bases from V and 5 bases from J; bases unmatched to any gene: 3. The CDR3 runs to 14 residues. The germline CDR1 and CDR2 sequences are SGHRS and YFSETQ. CDR3 sequence (DNA): TGCGCCAGCAGCTTGGGACAGGGAATAGATACGCAGTATTTT. Protein sequence: CASSLGQGIDTQYF.

The chain is built from TRBV25-1 and TRBJ2-5; D uncertain. This CDR3 has 14 amino acids. The V end lost 4 bases, the J end lost 2 bases, and 11 bases lay between the germline ends. In germline, CDR1 is MGHDK, CDR2 SYGVNS. Here the CDR3 reads CASSGVSPQETQYF. The CDR3, as DNA: TGTGCCAGCAGTGGAGTATCCCCTCAAGAGACCCAGTACTTC. Filled out from reference TRBV25-1 and TRBJ2-5, the complete variable domain reads EADIYQTPRYLVIGTGKKITLECSQTMGHDKMYWYQQDPGMELHLIHYSYGVNSTEKGDLSSESTVSRIRTEHFPLTLESARPSHTSQYLCASSGVSPQETQYFGPGTRLLVL.

The chain recombines TRBV4-1 with TRBJ2-2, with TRBD2 identical over 12 bases. The J segment lost 5 bases and the V segment lost 3 bases, leaving 10 bases of the junction unmatched. CDR3 size: 18 residues. In germline, CDR1 is MGHRA, CDR2 YSYEKL. In DNA, the CDR3 is TGCGCCAGCAGCCAGGCTCCGGGACTAGCGGGCACTACCGGGGAGCTGTTTTTT. Amino acid sequence: CASSQAPGLAGTTGELFF.

This chain joins TRBV24-1 and TRBJ1-1, with TRBD1 matching 7 bases. The CDR3 loop spans 16 amino acids. V shed 7 bases, J shed 4 bases, and the junction held 14 bases outside the gene matches. Germline values: CDR1 KGHDR, CDR2 SFDVKD. The CDR3 DNA reads as TGTGCCACCAGACATTGGGACAGAGGGGGCGGCACTGAAGCTTTCTTT. Translating gives CATRHWDRGGGTEAFF.

This clone was picked up a small number of times. V gene TRBV7-9 combines with J gene TRBJ2-3, with 9 bases fitting TRBD2. Germline CDR1 reads SEHNR; CDR2 reads FQNEAQ (reference sequence). The ends lost 2 bases at V and 4 bases at J; junction bases unmatched: 10. The CDR3 totals 17 residues. This CDR3 reads CASSLLQAGGGADTQYF. In nucleotides, the CDR3 is TGTGCCAGCAGCTTACTCCAAGCGGGGGGAGGGGCAGATACGCAGTATTTT.

The rearrangement links TRBV5-6 to TRBJ1-4; D unclear. The V gene lost 4 bases and the J gene lost 8 bases, with 12 bases spanning the gap. The germline CDR1 and CDR2 sequences are SGHDT and YYEEEE. There are 13 residues in the CDR3. CDR3 sequence reads: CASSRFDKEKLFF. CDR3 in DNA: TGTGCCAGCAGCAGATTCGACAAGGAAAAACTGTTTTTT.

V and J are TRBV11-3 and TRBJ2-7; D not certain. V lost 4 bases, J lost 3 bases, and 16 bases lay in between. Per germline, CDR1 SGHNT and CDR2 YENEEA. This CDR3 contains 15 residues. The CDR3 protein is CASSSRLGVDYEQYF. CDR3 nucleotide sequence: TGTGCCAGCAGCTCCCGCCTAGGTGTGGACTACGAGCAGTACTTC.

The chain has TRBV24-1 and TRBJ2-3; maybe TRBD2 (6 bases). V was clipped by 0 bases and J by 6 bases, with 12 bases between them. The CDR3 is made up of 15 amino acids. CDR1 is KGHDR, CDR2 SFDVKD, per germline. The CDR3: CATSDLRREQDTQYF. As DNA, the CDR3 is TGTGCCACCAGTGATTTGAGGAGGGAGCAGGATACGCAGTATTTT.

The chain employs TRBV2 and TRBJ2-5, with D tentatively TRBD1 (6 bases). There are 16 residues in the CDR3. CDR1 SNHLY and CDR2 FYNNEI come from the germline V gene. Trimming shortened V by 5 bases and J by 0 bases, and 16 bases separated the two germline ends. The CDR3 coding sequence is TGTGCCAGCAGTCAAGGACAGCTTTTGAACCAAGAGACCCAGTACTTC. Its protein is CASSQGQLLNQETQYF. Variable domain in full (rest from reference TRBV2 and TRBJ2-5): EPEVTQTPSHQVTQMGQEVILRCVPISNHLYFYWYRQILGQKVEFLVSFYNNEISEKSEIFDDQFSVERPDGSNFTLKIRSTKLEDSAMYFCASSQGQLLNQETQYFGPGTRLLVL.

The genes are TRBV7-9 and TRBJ2-1, with 10 bases fitting TRBD2. The length of the CDR3 is 16 residues. Germline V gene data show CDR1 as SEHNR and CDR2 as FQNEAQ (reference sequence). Trimming removed 5 bases from V and 6 bases from J; junction bases left unmatched: 10. The CDR3 region has the DNA TGTGCCAGCAGCAAACTCAGCGGGGGGGTTTCCAATGAGCAGTTCTTC. Translation: CASSKLSGGVSNEQFF.